This note documents a single TCR beta chain sequence. Its cognate antigen has yet to be identified. There are no base qualities to consult, and no much larger clone falls within one base. To prepare the library, the immunoSEQ multiplex PCR assay was applied. For the multiplex PCR, a mixture combining 60 forward primers for TCR Vbeta segments and 13 reverse primers for TCR Jbeta segments was used. Amplification of the CDR3 region of rearranged TCR beta genes was performed with a multiplex PCR assay on genomic DNA. Amplified TCR beta libraries were sequenced as 87-base-pair reads on the Illumina HiSeq System. Per the source publication's procedure: In a later analysis, tens of millions of unique TCR beta chains were counted across the approximately 640 repertoires, and approximately 9.9 million of these chains were shared by at least two donors. Raw reads were error-corrected and collapsed into unique sequences by a nearest-neighbor algorithm in which closely related sequences were merged to remove PCR and sequencing errors. Alignment of CDR3 sequences to IMGT reference sequences was used to assign V, D and J gene segments. For a sequence to be retained, at least a six-nucleotide match to both a V gene segment and a J gene segment was required. Rearrangements were classified as productive when the CDR3 lacked stop codons and remained in frame with V and J, and all other rearrangements were classified as non-productive. CDR3 was defined by IMGT convention, running from the second conserved V-encoded cysteine to the conserved J-encoded phenylalanine. The earlier analysis of about 610 of the donors excluded any sequence lacking an unambiguous match to a single V gene segment. In an earlier analysis of approximately 560 of the donors, a V segment was called functional when productive rearrangements were above 56.7%, and segregating when the standard deviation between donors exceeded 5%. A statistical classification framework was built to diagnose cytomegalovirus status from the catalog of TCR beta chain sequences. In a later analysis, V and J genes were assigned by comparing TCR nucleotide sequences against IMGT/GENE-DB human TR gene sequences. In a later analysis, CDR3 sequences and most-parsimonious VDJ recombination scenarios were assigned using the TCRdist pipeline. A later analysis defined each TCR beta chain by its CDR3 amino acid sequence plus V-gene family, and excluded reads lacking a unique V-gene family. A later analysis removed several hundred highly shared, low-generation-probability nucleotide sequences to deal with suspected cross-contamination and a sequencing artifact. A later analysis calculated a clonal expansion index for each public chain from normalized within-repertoire ranks of inferred template counts. In a later analysis, generation probabilities were computed with a VDJ recombination model fitted to out-of-frame rearrangements, and the resulting probabilities were checked against IGoR. A later analysis scored TCR-TCR, TCR-HLA and TCR-CMV co-occurrence with hypergeometric tests, applying a repertoire-size bias correction to TCR pairs. To estimate false discovery rates, a later analysis permuted the HLA or CMV assignments 20 times. In a later analysis, co-occurring TCRs were grouped using DBSCAN, and TCRdist sequence similarity was added for clustering within HLA-allele-positive subsets. Repertoires with fewer than 30,000 or more than 120,000 public chains, plus five repertoires with anomalous nucleotide sharing, were excluded from co-occurrence clustering. TCRdb took over this immuneACCESS table, retaining in-frame rearrangements with V and J assigned. Such tables are incomplete; in checked studies, under half of the missing clones stem from an unresolved V gene, and the remainder is unexplained. D and trimming were read from the DNA, whereas the V and J calls and clone size are those reported in that table. The table for this sample lists around 90,000 clones; roughly 85% of them were counted only once. The ten top clones hold less than 8% of the sample.

The cohort comprised 550 to 700 healthy bone marrow donors. At the time of sampling, all cohort members were nominally healthy, though unrecorded immune exposures were likely present. The donor tested CMV seropositive, placing the donor among the 250 to 350 seropositive members of the cohort. Every donor gave a peripheral blood sample, and the peripheral blood mononuclear cells from that sample were used for TCR beta sequencing. Genomic DNA extraction from the blood cell samples was performed with the Qiagen DNeasy Blood Extraction Kit. The CDR3, from cysteine to phenylalanine, totals 14 residues. Only the CDR3 part of the read is kept: 42 bases, read in frame from the first base. For CDR1 and CDR2, the germline V gene lists MGHRA and YSYEKL. This specimen belongs to a study of cytomegalovirus exposure and HLA in healthy donors (dated by TCRdb to 2016 to 2017). With regard to the full study: An earlier analysis of several hundred of the donors reported 250 to 300 Gb of sequence data and more than 90 million unique TCR beta sequences from 150 million to 200 million T cells. The study aimed to test whether cataloging public T cell receptors could reveal signatures of past pathogen exposure. An early release that covered around 590 HLA-typed donors contained approximately 320 gigabases of sequencing data and tens of millions of unique TCR sequences. Five DR-DQ haplotypes were handled as single units for association and clustering because linkage in the cohort was strong. In the later analysis, no new phenotypic data were used to find candidate immune exposures; instead, reliance was placed on TCR beta sequences and their occurrence across donors. Among the roughly 400 genotyped donors, around 81% belonged to the genetic ancestry cluster associated with self-reported Caucasian donors. HLA typing included class I and class II loci at four-digit resolution. In a later genetic analysis, genome-wide SNP genotypes for about three fifths of the 666 donors were used, and that subset was treated as a discovery cohort. An earlier analysis of approximately 630 of the donors applied high-throughput TCR beta sequencing to assess whether each TCR beta V gene segment acted as functional or pseudogenic. Donor age, sex, ethnicity and CMV serostatus were collected together with the repertoire data. Using immunosequencing, the study profiled T cell repertoires from fewer than 850 subjects and related those repertoires to cytomegalovirus serostatus. Besides the first cohort of 666 subjects, a separate validation cohort made up of 120 or so different subjects was used. The number of typed donors differed by locus: about 629-630 for A, B, C, DRB1 and DQB1; 500 to 550 for DQA1; 606 for DPA1; and some 430 for DPB1. Among about 390 genotyped donors of the cohort, an average of approximately 240,000 unique TCR beta nucleotide sequences were sequenced per donor, approximately 20% of them non-productive. Every discovery cohort repertoire had been produced on one sequencing platform. To predict cytomegalovirus infection status, the study combined high-throughput TCR immunosequencing, statistical association of individual TCRs with disease status, and machine learning. In a later analysis, previously published TCR beta repertoires from 666 donors were re-analyzed and high-resolution HLA genotyping was added so that TCR occurrence patterns could be studied.

Results and caveats for the whole study, not just this receptor: The only immune exposure information available for the cohort was CMV serostatus. In a later genetic analysis, a missense DCLRE1C variant was associated with V-gene and J-gene trimming of TCR beta chains, and the association was replicated in an independent cohort. The study gave a list of over 150 TCR beta chains associated with cytomegalovirus. Cytomegalovirus status was reported to be diagnosed by the classifier with high specificity and sensitivity in both the original and validation cohorts. Roughly uniform sequencing depth across donors was assumed in presence/absence analyses, although this assumption may not hold. A further reported finding was that TCR beta sequences accurately predicted the HLA-A and HLA-B alleles for most subjects in the first cohort. The authors suggested that the approach could potentially be extended to other disease states and immunological phenotypes. Because some donors lacked HLA typing at each locus, the association tests relied only on the typed subset. According to a later analysis, most CMV-associated TCR beta chains appeared to be HLA-restricted, and the HLA associations seemed to be driven largely by CMV exposure. Most TCR sequences were observed very rarely across donors, whereas some public TCRs were present in many individuals. In a later analysis, 16,951 TCR beta sequences were associated with specific HLA alleles at a false discovery rate of 0.05. The earlier analysis of 587 of the donors excluded approximately 15 rarely observed V segments, including chromosome 9 orphons, because counts were too low. In a later analysis, HLA-associated TCR beta chains were found to be more clonally expanded and to have lower generation probabilities than equally common non-associated chains. A few of the identified cytomegalovirus-associated TCR beta chains were confirmed in vitro to be specific for cytomegalovirus antigens. Only TCR beta chains were sequenced in this cohort, and the absence of alpha or paired-chain data limited detectable features. According to a later genetic analysis, donors in an Asian-associated ancestry cluster had fewer N-insertions in productive TCRs than the approximately 610-donor mean. In an earlier analysis of around 500 of the donors, most TCR beta V segments appeared in productive rearrangements about 90% or about 30% of the time, broadly matching IMGT annotations. A cluster of highly shared sequence variants was judged likely to be a technical artifact of the sequencing pipeline. The 87-base-pair reads could not distinguish some IMGT-functional V segments, including TRBV6-2 and TRBV6-3, so those segments were excluded. When HLA alleles, especially DR and DQ, strongly co-occurred, attributing TCR associations to individual alleles was difficult. In a later analysis, TCR association rates were found to vary across HLA loci, with the most associated TCRs seen for DRB1 alleles and the fewest for HLA-C alleles. According to a later analysis, parvovirus B19, influenza, CMV and Epstein-Barr virus appeared linked to several top co-occurrence clusters. Correlated functional status among segregating V segments might reflect linkage disequilibrium, but an unknown experimental factor could not be ruled out.

The sequencing input was PBMCs. The sequence derives from a man aged 35 to 55 in good health and CMV-seropositive. This chain joins TRBV4-1 to TRBJ2-5; perhaps TRBD1 is the D gene, with 5 bases matching. The assigned J gene may be wrong: the sequence end matches TRBJ2-7 better. The DNA is as follows: TGCGCCAGCAGCCAGACCCAACCAGGGTACGAGCAGTACTTC. Translation gives CASSQTQPGYEQYF.